Listed below are T cell receptor beta chains from one sample, sequenced in a study of T-cell reconstitution after alpha-beta-depleted transplantation in children. TCRdb ran MiXCR on the PCR reads and lists one entry per CDR3 protein. The sample holds 540,000 or so distinct CDR3 sequences, 23% seen once. The sequencing here drew on PBMCs, mostly from graft donor cells, taken 360 days after TCRalphabeta/CD19-depleted stem cell transplant. These receptor sequences come from a boy younger than two who had a stem cell transplant for acute myeloid leukemia, so the T cells may come from the graft donor. CDR3s include the opening cysteine and the closing phenylalanine or tryptophan. Each record gives: J gene, D gene, clone size, V gene, CDR3 protein, CDR3 DNA. The D gene is left open where the match is weak. Clone size, where shown, is once, few, many, or a class for clones that have expanded.

j_call: TRBJ2-1; d_call: .; clone_size: many; v_call: TRBV6-5; cdr3_aa: CASTRGGSNYNEQFF; cdr3_nt: TGTGCCAGCACCCGAGGGGGGAGTAATTACAATGAGCAGTTCTTC
j_call: TRBJ2-1; d_call: .; clone_size: few; v_call: TRBV6-4; cdr3_aa: CASTASRGGFNFEQFF; cdr3_nt: TGTGCCAGCACAGCGTCTAGGGGGGGGTTTAACTTTGAGCAGTTCTTC
j_call: TRBJ2-1; d_call: .; clone_size: .; v_call: TRBV20-1; cdr3_aa: CSASLAVEQFF; cdr3_nt: TGCAGTGCTTCACTAGCAGTTGAGCAGTTCTTC
j_call: TRBJ2-3; d_call: TRBD1; clone_size: many; v_call: TRBV28; cdr3_aa: CASSFPGGEGTDTQYF; cdr3_nt: TGTGCCAGCAGTTTCCCAGGGGGAGAGGGCACAGATACGCAGTATTTT
j_call: TRBJ2-4; d_call: .; clone_size: .; v_call: TRBV5-6; cdr3_aa: CASSAPGVKNIQYF; cdr3_nt: TGTGCCAGCAGCGCCCCGGGGGTCAAAAACATTCAGTACTTC
j_call: TRBJ2-1; d_call: TRBD2; clone_size: few; v_call: TRBV5-1; cdr3_aa: CASSLTSGGSGNEQFF; cdr3_nt: TGCGCCAGCAGCTTGACTAGCGGGGGCTCCGGGAATGAGCAGTTCTTC
j_call: TRBJ2-1; d_call: TRBD2; clone_size: many; v_call: TRBV5-1; cdr3_aa: CASSLGAGEYNEQFF; cdr3_nt: TGCGCCAGCAGCTTGGGAGCGGGGGAGTACAATGAGCAGTTCTTC
j_call: TRBJ2-2; d_call: .; clone_size: many; v_call: TRBV5-1; cdr3_aa: CASSPGKRGRRDTGELFF; cdr3_nt: TGCGCCAGCAGCCCTGGCAAGAGAGGGAGGCGGGACACCGGGGAGCTGTTTTTT
j_call: TRBJ2-2; d_call: TRBD2; clone_size: .; v_call: TRBV20-1; cdr3_aa: CSARGSGGLNTGELFF; cdr3_nt: TGCAGTGCTAGAGGGAGCGGGGGGTTGAACACCGGGGAGCTGTTTTTT
j_call: TRBJ2-5; d_call: .; clone_size: many; v_call: TRBV18; cdr3_aa: CASSPSSGGMETQYF; cdr3_nt: TGTGCCAGCTCACCCTCGAGTGGGGGCATGGAGACCCAGTACTTC
j_call: TRBJ2-7; d_call: TRBD1; clone_size: many; v_call: TRBV5-1; cdr3_aa: CASSLQTGGYPSYEQYF; cdr3_nt: TGCGCCAGCAGCTTGCAGACAGGGGGATACCCCTCCTACGAGCAGTACTTC
j_call: TRBJ2-5; d_call: .; clone_size: few; v_call: TRBV7-2; cdr3_aa: CASSLETKTQYF; cdr3_nt: TGTGCCAGCAGCTTAGAAACGAAGACCCAGTACTTC
j_call: TRBJ2-1; d_call: .; clone_size: few; v_call: TRBV7-6; cdr3_aa: CASSLGGLRNEQFF; cdr3_nt: TGTGCCAGCAGCTTAGGGGGACTTCGTAATGAGCAGTTCTTC
j_call: TRBJ2-1; d_call: .; clone_size: few; v_call: TRBV4-3; cdr3_aa: CASSQDGYNEQFF; cdr3_nt: TGCGCCAGCAGCCAAGACGGGTACAATGAGCAGTTCTTC
j_call: TRBJ2-7; d_call: TRBD1; clone_size: .; v_call: TRBV20-1; cdr3_aa: CSAATGGFYEQYF; cdr3_nt: TGCAGTGCTGCGACAGGGGGTTTCTACGAGCAGTACTTC
j_call: TRBJ1-3; d_call: .; clone_size: .; v_call: TRBV28; cdr3_aa: CASTIFRPWSPGGNTIYF; cdr3_nt: TGTGCCAGCACCATATTCCGGCCGTGGAGTCCTGGTGGAAACACCATATATTTT
j_call: TRBJ2-3; d_call: .; clone_size: few; v_call: TRBV20-1; cdr3_aa: CSAIRTSTRTDTQYF; cdr3_nt: TGCAGTGCTATCCGGACCTCAACGCGCACAGATACGCAGTATTTT
j_call: TRBJ2-7; d_call: TRBD1; clone_size: few; v_call: TRBV7-2; cdr3_aa: CASSSASTGGYEQYF; cdr3_nt: TGTGCCAGCAGCTCGGCTTCGACAGGGGGCTACGAGCAGTACTTC